A selection of T cell receptor beta chains follows, all from one sample in a study of blood T cell repertoires in COVID-19. The repertoire was sequenced with immunoSEQ multiplex PCR; TCRdb's copy has only in-frame clones and lacks some. The sample comprises about 250,000 clones, more than 85% of which are singletons, and more than 0.75% rests with the top ten. Material for sequencing was peripheral blood. These receptors were obtained from a man under 40 with acute or convalescent COVID-19. Both conserved end residues are part of each CDR3. D genes are given only for firm matches. Expanded clones are given a class, and other clones once, few, many or no size at all.

v_call,clone_size,j_call,d_call,cdr3_nt,cdr3_aa
TRBV6-2/TRBV6-3,-,TRBJ2-3,TRBD2,TGTGCCAGCAGTGTCACTCGGACTAGCGGAAACACAGATACGCAGTATTTT,CASSVTRTSGNTDTQYF
TRBV11-2,-,TRBJ1-4,TRBD1,TGTGCCAGCAGCTTATTCCCCAGGGGGCGTCGGGAAAAACTGTTTTTT,CASSLFPRGRREKLFF
TRBV7-9,-,TRBJ1-1,-,TGTGCCAGCAGCCTAAAAAACTTTGCCACTGAAGCTTTCTTT,CASSLKNFATEAFF
TRBV5-5,-,TRBJ2-2,TRBD2,TGTGCCAGCAGCGCTCAAGCGGGAGGACTTGTCGGGGAGCTGTTTTTT,CASSAQAGGLVGELFF
TRBV30,-,TRBJ2-6,TRBD1,TGTGCCGGTGACAGGGGGGGCAACTCTGGGGCCAACGTCCTGACTTTC,CAGDRGGNSGANVLTF
TRBV7-9,-,TRBJ1-2,-,TGTGCCAGCAGCTTAGAGCGGGGGCTTTATGGCTACACCTTC,CASSLERGLYGYTF
TRBV29-1,-,TRBJ2-1,-,TGCAGCAGCGGGCAGGGGGTATACAATGAGCAGTTCTTC,CSSGQGVYNEQFF
TRBV7-2,-,TRBJ1-2,-,TGTGCCAGCAGCTCCCACAGGTCCCTCTATGGCTACACCTTC,CASSSHRSLYGYTF
TRBV28,-,TRBJ2-7,-,TGTGCCAGCAGTTTAGGCAGGGAGCAGTACTTC,CASSLGREQYF
TRBV5-1,few,TRBJ1-3,TRBD1,TGCGCCAGCAGAAAAACAGGACAGGGGGTAACTGGAAACACCATATATTTT,CASRKTGQGVTGNTIYF
TRBV29-1,-,TRBJ1-6,-,TGCAGCGTTGAAAACCGGACATACCCGAGCTCCTATAATTCACCCCTCCACTTT,CSVENRTYPSSYNSPLHF
TRBV28,-,TRBJ1-2,TRBD1,TGTGCCAGCAGTCGCTTCGACAGGGCCTATGGTGGCTACACCTTC,CASSRFDRAYGGYTF
TRBV5-6,-,TRBJ2-5,-,TGTGCCAGCAGCTTGGTACAGGGCCAAGAGACCCAGTACTTC,CASSLVQGQETQYF
TRBV7-3,-,TRBJ2-5,TRBD2,TGTGCCAGCAGCTCGACTAGCGGGAAACAAGAGACCCAGTACTTC,CASSSTSGKQETQYF
TRBV6-2/TRBV6-3,once,TRBJ2-1,TRBD2,TGTGCCAGCAGTCTCAAGCGGGAGGTGGCCTACAATGAGCAGTTCTTC,CASSLKREVAYNEQFF
TRBV2,-,TRBJ1-5,-,TGTGCCAGCCAACCAGACGGGACAAGGAATCAGCCCCAGCATTTT,CASQPDGTRNQPQHF
TRBV23-1,-,TRBJ1-1,-,TGCGCCAGCAGTCAATCCCCGGGACATTTGAACACTGAAGCTTTCTTT,CASSQSPGHLNTEAFF
TRBV11-2,-,TRBJ2-7,TRBD1,TGTGCCAGCAGCCCCACAGGGGGCGCATCTTACGAGCAGTACTTC,CASSPTGGASYEQYF
TRBV9,-,TRBJ2-7,TRBD1,TGTGCCAGCAGCGTAGACTCACTAGGGACAGGCGGACACGAGCAGTACTTC,CASSVDSLGTGGHEQYF
TRBV7-3,-,TRBJ2-1,TRBD1,TGTGCCAGCAGCTTCGAGGGGGCTGGCTCCTACAATGAGCAGTTCTTC,CASSFEGAGSYNEQFF
TRBV11-2,-,TRBJ2-7,TRBD2,TGTGCCAGCAGCCAGCGGGGGGCCGGGTCCTACGAGCAGTACTTC,CASSQRGAGSYEQYF
TRBV11-2,once,TRBJ1-1,-,TGTGCCAGCAGCTTTTTAGGGCTAGGGGCTAAAGGCACTGAAGCTTTCTTT,CASSFLGLGAKGTEAFF
TRBV14,-,TRBJ2-2,-,TGTGCCAGCAGCCTCTATACTCTAGCCGGGGAGCTGTTTTTT,CASSLYTLAGELFF
TRBV6-5,-,TRBJ1-4,-,TGTGCCAGCCAGGCAGGTCATTCAAAACTGTTTTTT,CASQAGHSKLFF
TRBV7-9,-,TRBJ2-3,-,TGTGCCAGCAGCTCTAGGCCTAGCGAAGACACAGATACGCAGTATTTT,CASSSRPSEDTDTQYF
TRBV19,-,TRBJ2-3,TRBD2,TGTGCCAGTAGACTAGCGGGAAGCACAGATACGCAGTATTTT,CASRLAGSTDTQYF
TRBV6-5,once,TRBJ2-1,TRBD2,TGTGCCAGCACTCAGACTAGCGGGGGTTACAATGAGCAGTTCTTC,CASTQTSGGYNEQFF
TRBV5-1,-,TRBJ1-5,-,TGCGCCAGCAGCTTTAACCCAGACAATCAGCCCCAGCATTTT,CASSFNPDNQPQHF
TRBV2,-,TRBJ1-3,-,TGTGCCAGCAGTGACAGTCGAAGCTCTGGAAACACCATATATTTT,CASSDSRSSGNTIYF
TRBV19,-,TRBJ2-1,TRBD2,TGTGCCAGTAGTATTTCTGCGGGAGGACCCAATGAGCAGTTCTTC,CASSISAGGPNEQFF
TRBV4-1,-,TRBJ2-5,TRBD1,TGCGCCAGCAGCCGCTCCGGGACAGGGATCCGGGAGACCCAGTACTTC,CASSRSGTGIRETQYF
TRBV19,-,TRBJ2-7,TRBD1,TGTGCCAGTAGTGCCCCGACAGGGCCCTACGAGCAGTACTTC,CASSAPTGPYEQYF
TRBV18,few,TRBJ1-2,TRBD1,TGTGCCAGCTCACTAGGGACAGACTACTATGGCTACACCTTC,CASSLGTDYYGYTF
TRBV7-7,-,TRBJ1-4,-,TGTGCTAGCAGCTTAGGGTCTAGTAATAATGAAAAACTGTTTTTT,CASSLGSSNNEKLFF
TRBV5-1,-,TRBJ2-2,-,TGCGCCAGCAGCTCTGTACAGGGATACACCGGGGAGCTGTTTTTT,CASSSVQGYTGELFF
TRBV7-9,-,TRBJ2-1,TRBD2,TGTGCCAGCAGCTCCACGAGACTAGCGGGGGGCTCCTACAATGAGCAGTTCTTC,CASSSTRLAGGSYNEQFF
TRBV19,-,TRBJ2-1,-,TGTGCCAGTAGTATAGATCGGCTAGGCGTTGAGCAGTTCTTC,CASSIDRLGVEQFF
TRBV28,-,TRBJ2-2,TRBD2,TGTGCCAGCTCCAGACTAGCGGGAGTCAGGGGGGAGCTGTTTTTT,CASSRLAGVRGELFF
TRBV14,few,TRBJ1-1,TRBD1,TGTGCCAGCAGCCATCTGGGGACAGCGATAACGTTGAACACTGAAGCTTTCTTT,CASSHLGTAITLNTEAFF
TRBV7-2,-,TRBJ2-2,-,TGTGCCAGCAGCTTAGGGGGCTTATATTGGCTACACACCGGGGAGCTGTTTTTT,CASSLGGLYWLHTGELFF
TRBV18,-,TRBJ2-5,TRBD1,TGTGCCAGCTCGTATACAGGGGGAGGAGAGACCCAGTACTTC,CASSYTGGGETQYF
TRBV7-9,-,TRBJ2-7,-,TGTGCCAGCAGCTTTTATACAGGGTCCGGTAGCTCCTACGAGCAGTACTTC,CASSFYTGSGSSYEQYF
TRBV27,-,TRBJ1-5,TRBD1,TGTGCCAGCAGATCCGGGACAGGGGGCGGCAATCAGCCCCAGCATTTT,CASRSGTGGGNQPQHF
TRBV5-1,-,TRBJ2-3,-,TGCGCCAGCAGCTTAGGCGGATACACAGATACGCAGTATTTT,CASSLGGYTDTQYF
TRBV3-1/TRBV3-2,-,TRBJ2-5,-,TGTGCCAGCAGCCAGGACCTAGCCGGGGGTAGAGAGACCCAGTACTTC,CASSQDLAGGRETQYF
TRBV6-5,-,TRBJ1-6,-,TGTGCCAGCAGTCTCCGGGAACCCCTCCACTTT,CASSLREPLHF
TRBV11-3,-,TRBJ1-2,-,TGTGCCAGCAGCTTAGACGGGGGGGCTGACGGGTATGGCTACACCTTC,CASSLDGGADGYGYTF
TRBV5-1,-,TRBJ2-7,-,TGCGCCAGCAGCTTGTCCTCTAACGTCGAGCAGTACTTC,CASSLSSNVEQYF
TRBV19,-,TRBJ1-5,TRBD1,TGTGCCAGTAGTATTTTAGGTCGGACACAGGGGGCACAACAGCCCCAGCATTTT,CASSILGRTQGAQQPQHF
TRBV24-1,-,TRBJ2-5,TRBD2,TGTGCCACCAGTGATAAATTCCCGGAAAGACCTAGCGGCGACTCGGAGACCCAGTACTTC,CATSDKFPERPSGDSETQYF
TRBV5-1,-,TRBJ1-2,-,TGCGCCAGCAGCTTGGTACCAGGGACTGGGGGCTACACCTTC,CASSLVPGTGGYTF
TRBV20-1,-,TRBJ2-7,TRBD2,TGCAGTGCTAGTTCAACTAGCGGGAGCGAGCAGTACTTC,CSASSTSGSEQYF
TRBV3-1/TRBV3-2,-,TRBJ2-1,-,TGTGCCAGCAGCCAAGCCCCTAAATCCTACAATGAGCAGTTCTTC,CASSQAPKSYNEQFF
TRBV27,-,TRBJ2-5,-,TGTGCCAGCAGTTTATTTCGGACCCTGGGGCCAGAGACCCAGTACTTC,CASSLFRTLGPETQYF
TRBV2,-,TRBJ2-3,-,TGTGCCAGCAGTGGAGAGAGGGCCGGACCGAGCACAGATACGCAGTATTTT,CASSGERAGPSTDTQYF
TRBV9,once,TRBJ1-4,-,TGTGCCAGCAGCGTAGGGGGAGCAACTAATGAAAAACTGTTTTTT,CASSVGGATNEKLFF
TRBV4-1,-,TRBJ1-3,-,TGCGCCAGCTCCCGGGCAGGGGCAGTCTCTGGAAACACCATATATTTT,CASSRAGAVSGNTIYF
TRBV7-2,-,TRBJ2-7,TRBD2,TGTGCCAGCAGCTTTGGGACTAGCGGGAGAATCGACGAGCAGTACTTC,CASSFGTSGRIDEQYF
TRBV7-9,-,TRBJ2-3,TRBD2,TGTGCCAGCATCCCCGCAGGGACTAGCGCAGATACGCAGTATTTT,CASIPAGTSADTQYF